A selection of T cell receptor beta chains follows, all from one sample in a study of cytomegalovirus exposure and HLA in healthy donors. Repertoires were generated with immunoSEQ multiplex PCR, while TCRdb's copy carries only in-frame clones and drops some. The sample includes fewer than 130,000 clones, roughly three fifths of them seen just once. The specimen was PBMCs. These receptors originate from a man aged 25-45 years in good health and CMV-seropositive. The CDR3 runs from the conserved cysteine through the conserved F or W. A D gene is named only where the DNA matches it firmly. The size of a clone is reported for some rows only, either as once, few or many, or as a class for expanded clones.

D,size,V,J,CDR3,DNA
-,few,TRBV7-9,TRBJ1-3,CASSSFGIIYF,TGTGCCAGCAGCTCCTTCGGGATCATATATTTT
TRBD1,-,TRBV5-1,TRBJ2-5,CASSLGTGDFETQYF,TGCGCCAGCAGCCTAGGGACAGGGGATTTCGAGACCCAGTACTTC
TRBD1,-,TRBV6-5,TRBJ1-1,CASGEDRPTEAFF,TGTGCCAGCGGAGAGGACAGGCCCACTGAAGCTTTCTTT
TRBD1,-,TRBV13,TRBJ2-5,CASSLEATGSETQYF,TGTGCCAGCAGCTTAGAGGCGACAGGGTCGGAGACCCAGTACTTC
-,once,TRBV18,TRBJ1-1,CASSPLTGLTEAFF,TGTGCCAGCTCCCCCTTAACAGGGTTGACTGAAGCTTTCTTT
-,-,TRBV13,TRBJ2-7,CASSLGWEETYEQYF,TGTGCCAGCAGCTTAGGATGGGAGGAAACCTACGAGCAGTACTTC
TRBD1,few,TRBV15,TRBJ1-1,CATSSLQGGTEAFF,TGTGCCACCAGCAGCTTACAGGGGGGGACTGAAGCTTTCTTT
-,once,TRBV6-1,TRBJ2-7,CASSHTGIENEQYF,TGTGCCAGCAGTCATACAGGGATAGAAAACGAGCAGTACTTC
TRBD1,few,TRBV30,TRBJ1-3,CAWSRDRGNTIYF,TGTGCCTGGAGTCGGGACAGGGGAAACACCATATATTTT
TRBD1,-,TRBV7-9,TRBJ2-7,CASSASGQGRYEQYF,TGTGCCAGCAGCGCCTCGGGACAGGGGAGATACGAGCAGTACTTC
TRBD2,-,TRBV15,TRBJ2-1,CATSRDGGVYNEQFF,TGTGCCACCAGCAGAGATGGGGGGGTATACAATGAGCAGTTCTTC
TRBD2,-,TRBV5-1,TRBJ2-5,CASSLDLLSGTQETQYF,TGCGCCAGCAGCCTAGACCTACTCAGCGGGACTCAAGAGACCCAGTACTTC
-,-,TRBV5-3,TRBJ2-7,CARSLERGYEQYF,TGTGCCAGAAGCTTGGAACGGGGGTACGAGCAGTACTTC
-,-,TRBV5-1,TRBJ1-1,CASSTRGENTEAFF,TGCGCCAGCAGCACCAGGGGCGAGAACACTGAAGCTTTCTTT
-,-,TRBV7-9,TRBJ2-7,CASSLVVGPNYEQYF,TGTGCCAGCAGCTTAGTTGTTGGCCCCAACTACGAGCAGTACTTC
TRBD1,-,TRBV19,TRBJ1-2,CASSADQGDYGYTF,TGTGCCAGTAGTGCGGATCAGGGGGACTATGGCTACACCTTC
-,few,TRBV11-2,TRBJ1-3,CASSGGIGNTIYF,TGTGCCAGCAGCGGCGGAATTGGAAACACCATATATTTT
TRBD2,few,TRBV5-1,TRBJ2-5,CASSPGGGRTETQYF,TGCGCCAGCAGCCCGGGGGGAGGAAGGACGGAGACCCAGTACTTC
-,-,TRBV27,TRBJ1-4,CAFGEGYLATNEKLFF,TGTGCCTTCGGGGAGGGATATTTAGCAACTAATGAAAAACTGTTTTTT
-,few,TRBV10-3,TRBJ1-2,CAIRDLGHGNYGYTF,TGTGCCATCAGGGACCTAGGACACGGGAACTATGGCTACACCTTC
-,-,TRBV4-1,TRBJ1-3,CASSQPIRDAGNTIYF,TGCGCCAGCAGCCAACCCATCAGGGATGCGGGAAACACCATATATTTT
-,once,TRBV25-1,TRBJ1-6,CASNPRSGSPLHF,TGTGCCAGCAACCCTCGCTCGGGTTCACCCCTCCACTTT